A selection of T cell receptor beta chains follows, all from one sample in a study of cytomegalovirus exposure and HLA in healthy donors. The method was immunoSEQ multiplex PCR; TCRdb's version includes in-frame clones alone and lacks a portion of them. Recorded for this sample: roughly 40,000 clones. The sample consisted of PBMCs. The receptors were sampled from a male donor in good health and CMV-seronegative. The CDR3 runs from the conserved cysteine through the conserved F or W. D genes are given only for firm matches. Part of the rows lack a size; the others show once, few, many or a class for expanded clones.

NA	TRBV4-2	TRBD2	TRBJ2-3	CASSQERGGPDTQYF	TGTGCCAGCAGCCAAGAGCGGGGGGGCCCAGATACGCAGTATTTT
NA	TRBV7-9	NA	TRBJ2-5	CASSLTTEEETQYF	TGTGCCAGCAGCTTAACGACAGAGGAAGAGACCCAGTACTTC
NA	TRBV7-3	NA	TRBJ2-2	CASSLSGGELFF	TGTGCCAGCAGCTTAAGCGGGGGGGAGCTGTTTTTT
NA	TRBV19	TRBD1	TRBJ1-1	CASSIGQATEAFF	TGTGCCAGTAGTATCGGACAGGCCACTGAAGCTTTCTTT
NA	TRBV18	TRBD1	TRBJ2-7	CASSPTGTGSYEQYF	TGTGCCAGCTCACCGACCGGGACAGGGTCCTACGAGCAGTACTTC
medium-sized	TRBV5-4	TRBD2	TRBJ2-3	CASRQGLAGGRGTDTQYF	TGTGCCAGCCGGCAAGGGCTAGCGGGGGGGCGGGGCACAGATACGCAGTATTTT
NA	TRBV6-4	TRBD2	TRBJ2-2	CASSDSSGGATGELFF	TGTGCCAGCAGTGACTCTAGCGGGGGGGCCACCGGGGAGCTGTTTTTT
NA	TRBV18	TRBD2	TRBJ2-1	CASSTRSSGDYNEQFF	TGTGCCAGCTCAACAAGATCTAGCGGGGACTACAATGAGCAGTTCTTC
NA	TRBV7-9	NA	TRBJ1-1	CANRRLADTEAFF	TGTGCCAACCGCCGGCTAGCAGACACTGAAGCTTTCTTT
NA	TRBV27	TRBD2	TRBJ2-7	CASSLSGTSGTTLYF	TGTGCCAGCAGTTTATCGGGGACTAGCGGGACGACCCTATACTTC
NA	TRBV10-1	TRBD2	TRBJ2-7	CASSESPGLDEAYEQYF	TGCGCCAGCAGTGAATCCCCGGGACTAGACGAGGCCTACGAGCAGTACTTC
NA	TRBV6-1	NA	TRBJ1-1	CASSEGGRGAFF	TGTGCCAGCAGTGAGGGGGGGCGTGGAGCTTTCTTT
NA	TRBV9	TRBD2	TRBJ2-7	CASSVNSGVYEQYF	TGTGCCAGCAGCGTCAATAGCGGGGTCTACGAGCAGTACTTC
NA	TRBV4-2	NA	TRBJ2-4	CASSQDLTVPKNIQYF	TGTGCCAGCAGCCAAGATCTGACAGTACCCAAAAACATTCAGTACTTC
NA	TRBV6-1	NA	TRBJ2-7	CASSSGAYEQYF	TGTGCCAGCAGCTCAGGGGCCTACGAGCAGTACTTC
NA	TRBV7-9	TRBD2	TRBJ2-6	CASRPFSGGFSGANVLTF	TGTGCCAGCAGACCCTTTAGCGGGGGTTTCTCTGGGGCCAACGTCCTGACTTTC
NA	TRBV2	NA	TRBJ1-1	CASRDTFNTEAFF	TGTGCCAGCAGAGACACGTTTAACACTGAAGCTTTCTTT
NA	TRBV9	NA	TRBJ2-1	CASSPRGLYNEQFF	TGTGCCAGCAGCCCCCGGGGACTCTACAATGAGCAGTTCTTC
NA	TRBV28	NA	TRBJ2-7	CASREDGTRRSYEQYF	TGTGCCAGCAGGGAGGACGGCACCCGACGATCCTACGAGCAGTACTTC
NA	TRBV5-4	TRBD2	TRBJ2-7	CASSTGTNYEQYF	TGTGCCAGCAGTACCGGGACTAACTACGAGCAGTACTTC
NA	TRBV19	NA	TRBJ1-5	CASSIMRGHEPQHF	TGTGCCAGTAGTATAATGAGAGGGCATGAGCCCCAGCATTTT
NA	TRBV5-8	NA	TRBJ1-6	CASSLTGMGGNSPLHF	TGTGCCAGCAGCCTCACAGGGATGGGTGGGAATTCACCCCTCCACTTT
NA	TRBV5-1	NA	TRBJ2-4	CASSLMQSGAKNIQYF	TGCGCCAGCAGCTTGATGCAGTCGGGAGCCAAAAACATTCAGTACTTC
NA	TRBV5-6	TRBD1	TRBJ2-5	CASSLAQGAGETQYF	TGTGCCAGCAGCTTGGCACAGGGGGCAGGAGAGACCCAGTACTTC
NA	TRBV6-5	NA	TRBJ2-7	CASSLSLTRYEQYF	TGTGCCAGCAGTCTATCCCTAACTCGCTACGAGCAGTACTTC
NA	TRBV11-3	NA	TRBJ2-2	CASSYRGGGELFF	TGTGCCAGCAGCTACAGGGGAGGCGGGGAGCTGTTTTTT
NA	TRBV10-3	TRBD1	TRBJ1-2	CAIGVQGQGYYGYTF	TGTGCCATCGGCGTTCAGGGACAGGGCTACTATGGCTACACCTTC
NA	TRBV18	NA	TRBJ2-2	CASSPPGTNTGELFF	TGTGCCAGCTCCCCTCCAGGAACGAACACCGGGGAGCTGTTTTTT
NA	TRBV5-1	NA	TRBJ2-5	CASSLPSRETQYF	TGCGCCAGCAGCTTGCCCTCTCGAGAGACCCAGTACTTC
NA	TRBV29-1	NA	TRBJ1-1	CSVSGGAFF	TGCAGCGTATCCGGCGGAGCTTTCTTT
NA	TRBV28	NA	TRBJ1-1	CASSLGTGGARTEAFF	TGTGCCAGCAGTTTGGGGACGGGGGGGGCGCGGACTGAAGCTTTCTTT
NA	TRBV29-1	TRBD1	TRBJ1-1	CSAQGDTEAFF	TGCAGCGCACAGGGGGACACTGAAGCTTTCTTT
NA	TRBV25-1	TRBD1	TRBJ2-5	CASSPRDRGFGTQYF	TGTGCCAGCTCCCCCCGGGACAGGGGTTTTGGGACCCAGTACTTC